The clone carrying this TCR beta chain was detected only a few times. Antigen specificity is unknown. The data are from a study of beta chain features in type 1 diabetes. CDR3 length: 14 residues. The V end lost 5 bases, the J end lost 5 bases, and 12 bases lay between the germline ends. Germline CDR1 MGHDK, CDR2 SYGVNS. The isolated RNA, all of it, was reverse transcribed, so expressed TCRB transcripts were what got sequenced. Repertoires were generated with immunoSEQ multiplex PCR, while TCRdb's copy carries only in-frame clones and drops some. The profile shows roughly 260,000 clones, 11% of them singletons. Broader study findings: Significant though moderate, a shortening of TCRB CDR3s appeared in all four CD4+ subsets of Type 1 diabetes patients.

The gene calls are TRBV25-1 and TRBJ2-2; D is possibly TRBD2 (6 bases). Input material: naive CD4+ T cells from blood. The TCR originated in a man aged 25 to 45 with type 1 diabetes. The CDR3 DNA follows: TGTGCCAGCAGTCCACTAGCAGAGACCGGGGAGCTGTTTTTT. Translation: CASSPLAETGELFF. Looking up the rest from reference TRBV25-1 and TRBJ2-2 gives the full variable domain: EADIYQTPRYLVIGTGKKITLECSQTMGHDKMYWYQQDPGMELHLIHYSYGVNSTEKGDLSSESTVSRIRTEHFPLTLESARPSHTSQYLCASSPLAETGELFFGEGSRLTVL.